One TCR beta chain is described in this entry. Its antigen is not identified. The sample is drawn from a study of T cell responses to AZD1222 COVID-19 vaccine. General study points: Targeting of unmutated variant regions was reportedly seen in nearly half of spike-specific TCRs.

The CDR3 has 16 amino acids. With V trimmed by 4 bases and J by 2 bases, 7 bases remained unmatched. Germline-derived CDR1 and CDR2 are KGHDR and SFDVKD. Some clones are missing from TCRdb's copy, which holds only in-frame ones; the method was immunoSEQ multiplex PCR. The table has around 120,000 clones, approximately 88% seen once. The TCR was taken from an adult in good health. The chain joins TRBV24-1 to TRBJ2-1, with TRBD2 matching 7 bases. The specimen comprised peripheral blood, sampled on day 0 of AZD1222 vaccination. CDR3 loop: CATSEGSGLTYNEQFF. The CDR3 DNA follows: TGTGCCACCAGTGAGGGTAGCGGGCTCACCTACAATGAGCAGTTCTTC.